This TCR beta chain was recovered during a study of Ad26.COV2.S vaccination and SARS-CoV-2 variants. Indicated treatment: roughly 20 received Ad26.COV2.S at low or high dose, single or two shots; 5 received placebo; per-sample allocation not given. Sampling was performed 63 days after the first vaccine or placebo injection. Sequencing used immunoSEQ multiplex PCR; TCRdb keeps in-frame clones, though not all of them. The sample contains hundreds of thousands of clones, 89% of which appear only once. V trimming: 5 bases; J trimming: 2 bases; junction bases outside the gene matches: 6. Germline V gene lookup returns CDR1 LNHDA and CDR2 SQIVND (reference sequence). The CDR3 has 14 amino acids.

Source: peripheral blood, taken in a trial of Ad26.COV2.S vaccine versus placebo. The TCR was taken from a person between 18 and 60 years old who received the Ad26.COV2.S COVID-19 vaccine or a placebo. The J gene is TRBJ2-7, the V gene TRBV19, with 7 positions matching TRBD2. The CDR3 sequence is CASSVKRGTYEQYF. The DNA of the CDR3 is TGTGCCAGTAGTGTCAAGCGGGGCACCTACGAGCAGTACTTC. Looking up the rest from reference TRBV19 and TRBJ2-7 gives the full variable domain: DGGITQSPKYLFRKEGQNVTLSCEQNLNHDAMYWYRQDPGQGLRLIYYSQIVNDFQKGDIAEGYSVSREKKESFPLTVTSAQKNPTAFYLCASSVKRGTYEQYFGPGTRLTVT.